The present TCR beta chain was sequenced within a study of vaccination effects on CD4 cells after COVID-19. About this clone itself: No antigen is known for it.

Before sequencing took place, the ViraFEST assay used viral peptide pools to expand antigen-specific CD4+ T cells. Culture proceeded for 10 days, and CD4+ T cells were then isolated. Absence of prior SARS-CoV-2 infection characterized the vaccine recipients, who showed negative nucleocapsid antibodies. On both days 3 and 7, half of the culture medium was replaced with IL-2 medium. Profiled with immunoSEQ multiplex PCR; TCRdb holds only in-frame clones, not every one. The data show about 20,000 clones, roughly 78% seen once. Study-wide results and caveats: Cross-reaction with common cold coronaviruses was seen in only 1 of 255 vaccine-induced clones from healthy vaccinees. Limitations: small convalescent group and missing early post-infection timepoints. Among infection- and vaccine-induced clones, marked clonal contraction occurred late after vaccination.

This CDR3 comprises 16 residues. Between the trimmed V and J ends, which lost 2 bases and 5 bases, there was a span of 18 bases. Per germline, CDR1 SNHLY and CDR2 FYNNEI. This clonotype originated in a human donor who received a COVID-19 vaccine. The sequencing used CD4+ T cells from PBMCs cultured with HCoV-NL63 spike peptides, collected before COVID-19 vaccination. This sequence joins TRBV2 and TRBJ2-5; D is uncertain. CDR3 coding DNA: TGTGCCAGCAGTGAATCGGGTGGCCCGAAGAGGGAGACCCAGTACTTC. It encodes CASSESGGPKRETQYF.